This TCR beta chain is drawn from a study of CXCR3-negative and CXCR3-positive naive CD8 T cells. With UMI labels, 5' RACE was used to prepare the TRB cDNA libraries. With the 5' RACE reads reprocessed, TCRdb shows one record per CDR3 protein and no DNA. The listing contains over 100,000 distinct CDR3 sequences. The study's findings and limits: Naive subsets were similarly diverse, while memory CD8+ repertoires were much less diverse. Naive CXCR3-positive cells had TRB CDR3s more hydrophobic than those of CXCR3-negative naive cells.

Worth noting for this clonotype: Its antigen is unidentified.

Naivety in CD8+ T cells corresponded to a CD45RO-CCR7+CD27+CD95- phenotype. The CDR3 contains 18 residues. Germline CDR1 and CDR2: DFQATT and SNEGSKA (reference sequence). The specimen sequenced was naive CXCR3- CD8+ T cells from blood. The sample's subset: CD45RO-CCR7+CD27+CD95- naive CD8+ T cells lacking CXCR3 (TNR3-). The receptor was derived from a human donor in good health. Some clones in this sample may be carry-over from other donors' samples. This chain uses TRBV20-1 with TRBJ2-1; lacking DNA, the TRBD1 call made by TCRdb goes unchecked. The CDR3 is CSARVRGGQGGSYNEQFF.